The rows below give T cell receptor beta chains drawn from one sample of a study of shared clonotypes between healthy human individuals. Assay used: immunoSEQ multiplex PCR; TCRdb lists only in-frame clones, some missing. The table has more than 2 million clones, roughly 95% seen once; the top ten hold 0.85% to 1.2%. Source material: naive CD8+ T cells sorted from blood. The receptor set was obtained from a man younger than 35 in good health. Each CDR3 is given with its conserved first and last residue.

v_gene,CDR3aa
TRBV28,CASSPTGNTGELFF
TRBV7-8,CASSYGPPYYEQYF
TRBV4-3,CASSQDPPRLLGEQYF
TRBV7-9,CASSSWTGRGYTF
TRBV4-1,CASSQGSGGTYEQYF
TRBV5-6,CASSLTGNQPQHF
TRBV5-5,CASSSWTGPVEQFF
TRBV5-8,CASSAEGSIDEQFF
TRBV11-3,CASSSDWGGEQYF
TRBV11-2,CASSLAGLAYEQYF
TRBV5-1,CASSFGQGNQPQHF
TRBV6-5,CASSYSGPGELFF
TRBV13,CASSSTGSSSPLHF
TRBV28,CASSSPQGAGVEKLFF
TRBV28,CASSFTGDGYEQYF
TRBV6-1,CASSDLGTEPYEQYF
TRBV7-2,CASSSGSRITEAFF
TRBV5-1,CASSLVSIQGLVDSPLHF
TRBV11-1,CASRRGQGNEQFF
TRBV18,CASSPLYGGDAEQFF
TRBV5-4,CASSLGRLAGEETQYF
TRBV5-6,CASSLVGADNEKLFF
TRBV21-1,CASSKWAPGRGTYEQYF
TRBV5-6,CASSLEGVETQYF
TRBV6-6,CASSYSNSGEDQPQHF
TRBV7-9,CATGQAEAFF
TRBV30,CAWTQGASGVSEQYF
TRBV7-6,CASSFRENTGELFF
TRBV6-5,CASSLGGAPLKQYF
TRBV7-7,CASSPGTSGRTISRSYNEQFF
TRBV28,CASSLRAGFLEAFF
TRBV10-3,CAISENRADNEQFF
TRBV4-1,CASSPRDRLDGYTF
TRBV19,CASSFGAGNNVLTF
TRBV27,CASSLGTDLPGSEAFF